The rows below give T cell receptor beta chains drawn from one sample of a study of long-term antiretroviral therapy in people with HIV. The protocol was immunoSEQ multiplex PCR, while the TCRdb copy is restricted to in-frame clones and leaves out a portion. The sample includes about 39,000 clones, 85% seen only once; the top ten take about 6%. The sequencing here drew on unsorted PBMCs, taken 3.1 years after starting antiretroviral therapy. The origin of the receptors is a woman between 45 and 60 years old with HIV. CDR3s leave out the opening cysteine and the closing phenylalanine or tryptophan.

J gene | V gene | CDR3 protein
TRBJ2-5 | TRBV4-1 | ASSLRLAGAAETQY
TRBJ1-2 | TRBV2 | ASRGDRQGAVYGYT
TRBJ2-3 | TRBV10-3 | AISEGTSSDTQY
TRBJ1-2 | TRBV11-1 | ASSLRVGPLNYGYT
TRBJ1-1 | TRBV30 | AWSERNTEAF
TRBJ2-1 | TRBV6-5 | ASQTVRKPYNEQF
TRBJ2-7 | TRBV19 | ASSMGTVSSYEQY
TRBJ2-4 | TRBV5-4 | ASSLGTSGGDLAKNIQY
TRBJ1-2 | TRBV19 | ASSIEDRTGYT
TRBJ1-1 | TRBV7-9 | ASSHPNTEAF
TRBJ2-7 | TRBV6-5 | ASSLNYEQY
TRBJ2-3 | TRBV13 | ASSPRGTSTDTQY
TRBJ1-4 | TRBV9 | ASSPWDRPNEKLF
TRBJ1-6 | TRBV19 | ASSIGRGWDSPLH
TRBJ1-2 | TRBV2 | ASSAPGQGGYGYT
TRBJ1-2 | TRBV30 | AWSDLGVGDGYT
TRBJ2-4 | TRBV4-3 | ASSQDLIGPSFH
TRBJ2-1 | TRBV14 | ASSHHGGTGDNEQF
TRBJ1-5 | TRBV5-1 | ASSETGDSSSQPQH
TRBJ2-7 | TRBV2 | ASSDTTGLDYEQY
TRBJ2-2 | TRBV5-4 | ASSSRRGNTGELF
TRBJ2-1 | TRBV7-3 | ASSLTIERGGQKVF
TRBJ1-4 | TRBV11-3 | ASSLNNEKLF